The clone carrying this T cell receptor (beta chain) has a handful of counts. The record originates from a study of T-cell memory formation after mild COVID-19. One entry per CDR3 protein results from TCRdb running MiXCR on the 5' RACE reads. This table has about 320,000 distinct CDR3 sequences, 13% to 15% appearing once. Trimming removed 2 bases from V and 0 bases from J, with 16 bases in between. Germline-derived CDR1 and CDR2 are KGHSH and LQKENI. The CDR3 is 17 amino acids. The TCR comes from a young man who had mild COVID-19 (a few samples of this study predate the infection). Cell type and time point are not known. The sequencing sample was made of PBMCs or a T cell subset sorted from them (not recorded which). V is TRBV18 and J is TRBJ2-5, with D uncertain. Written as DNA, the CDR3 is TGTGCCAGCTCACCATACTTCCCGACGGTGTACCAAGAGACCCAGTACTTC. It translates to CASSPYFPTVYQETQYF. Filled out from reference TRBV18 and TRBJ2-5, the complete variable domain reads NAGVMQNPRHLVRRRGQEARLRCSPMKGHSHVYWYRQLPEEGLKFMVYLQKENIIDESGMPKERFSAEFPKEGPSILRIQQVVRGDSAAYFCASSPYFPTVYQETQYFGPGTRLLVL.